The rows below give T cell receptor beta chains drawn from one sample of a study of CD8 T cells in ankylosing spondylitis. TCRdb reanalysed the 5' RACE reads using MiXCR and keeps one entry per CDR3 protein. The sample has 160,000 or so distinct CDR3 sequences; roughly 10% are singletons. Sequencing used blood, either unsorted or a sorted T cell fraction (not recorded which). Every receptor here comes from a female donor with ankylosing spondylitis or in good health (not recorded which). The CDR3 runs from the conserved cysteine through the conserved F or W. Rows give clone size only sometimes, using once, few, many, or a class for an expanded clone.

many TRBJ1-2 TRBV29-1 CSVAIRDTSNYGYTF
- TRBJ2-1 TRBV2 CASSLNPRSSYNEQFF
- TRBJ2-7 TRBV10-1 CASSDPTGPGEQYF
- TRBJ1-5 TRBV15 CATSRDRGNQPQHF
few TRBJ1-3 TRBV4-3 CASSQGTGNTIYF
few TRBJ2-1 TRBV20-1 CSAPSFSDHGHEQFF
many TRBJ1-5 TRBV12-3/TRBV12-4 CASSFPPGNQPQHF
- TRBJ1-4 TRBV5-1 CASSLMGNEKLFF
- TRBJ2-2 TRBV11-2 CASSSRGLAGVPHTGELFF
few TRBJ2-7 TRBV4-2 CASSETGSYEQYF
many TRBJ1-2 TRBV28 CASSTWGTRADDYGYTF
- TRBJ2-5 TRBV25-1 CATGDGWETQYF
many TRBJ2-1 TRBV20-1 CSARGLAVSNEQFF
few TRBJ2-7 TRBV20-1 CSARYLGAYEQYF
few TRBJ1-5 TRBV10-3 CAISESAQSSQPQHF
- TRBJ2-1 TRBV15 CATSRDSGTYNEQFF
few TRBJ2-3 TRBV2 CASSSHVRDTQYF
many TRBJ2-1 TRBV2 CASSAKLAGHYNEQFF
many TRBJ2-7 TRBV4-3 CASSQDRGGGAYEQYF
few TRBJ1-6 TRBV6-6 CASASGALHF
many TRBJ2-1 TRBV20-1 CSARVLAGEYNEQFF
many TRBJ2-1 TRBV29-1 CSAKDPEQFF
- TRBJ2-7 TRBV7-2 CASSPGAALEQYF
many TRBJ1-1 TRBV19 CAARGQDTEAFF
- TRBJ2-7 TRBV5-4 CASSLPDRDPYEQYF
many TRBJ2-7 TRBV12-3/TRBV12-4 CASSLRRLAGGLSYEQYF
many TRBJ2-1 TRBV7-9 CASSLVSSGREQFF
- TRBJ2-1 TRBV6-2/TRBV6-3 CASSYARSSYNEQFF
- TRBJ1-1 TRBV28 CASSLFGGWGDTEAFF
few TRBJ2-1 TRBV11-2 CASSLEWGADNEQFF
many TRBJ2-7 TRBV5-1 CASSGDNSYEQYF
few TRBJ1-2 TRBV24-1 CATSDSGVANYGYTF